This T cell receptor (beta chain) is from a study of blood T cell repertoires in COVID-19. Looked up from germline, CDR1 is SGHRS and CDR2 is YFSETQ. The V and J ends lost 4 bases and 7 bases respectively, with 18 bases between them. This CDR3 comprises 15 residues. The method was immunoSEQ multiplex PCR; TCRdb's version includes in-frame clones alone and lacks a portion of them. The table has about 240,000 clones, roughly four fifths seen once. This receptor was taken from a woman over 75 with acute or convalescent COVID-19. Sequenced material: peripheral blood. The chain is built from TRBV5-1 and TRBJ1-5; tentatively, D is TRBD1 (6 bases). CDR3 sequence (DNA): TGCGCCAGCAGCCCCGAGGGGCAGGGGACCCAGCCCCAGCATTTT. Translated: CASSPEGQGTQPQHF.